The 27 T cell receptor beta chains below come from one sample, sequenced in a study of T cell changes during pregnancy in multiple sclerosis. Measured with immunoSEQ multiplex PCR; TCRdb has only the in-frame clones, and not every one. The sample lists about 33,000 clones; about 89% were seen once. Sequencing used CD4+ T cells from peripheral blood mononuclear cells, obtained in the third trimester of pregnancy. The receptors were sampled from a female donor in good health, enrolled as a control in a pregnancy study.

V gene TRBV19 combines with J gene TRBJ2-2; perhaps TRBD1 as D (6 bases). Trimming took off 7 bases at V and 1 base at J, with 25 bases between the two ends. Germline-derived CDR1 and CDR2 are LNHDA and SQIVND (reference sequence). The CDR3 has 19 residues. CDR3 in amino acids: CASTYTRAGARKNTGELFF. CDR3 bases: TGTGCCAGTACTTATACGAGGGCAGGGGCACGGAAGAACACCGGGGAGCTGTTTTTT. Using reference TRBV19 and TRBJ2-2 for the parts outside the CDR3, the full variable domain is DGGITQSPKYLFRKEGQNVTLSCEQNLNHDAMYWYRQDPGQGLRLIYYSQIVNDFQKGDIAEGYSVSREKKESFPLTVTSAQKNPTAFYLCASTYTRAGARKNTGELFFGEGSRLTVL.

This sequence joins TRBV11-2 and TRBJ2-5; tentative D call: TRBD1 (6 bases). The germline V gene has CDR1 SGHAT and CDR2 FQNNGV. This CDR3 is built from 14 residues. Deletions cut 5 bases from V and 4 bases from J, with 14 bases between. CDR3 sequence reads: CASSPTGSPETQYF. CDR3 in DNA: TGTGCCAGCAGCCCTACAGGGAGTCCAGAGACCCAGTACTTC.

V gene TRBV6-5 combines with J gene TRBJ1-4, with 8 bases aligning to TRBD1. V lost 6 bases and J lost 3; bases outside the gene matches: 6. CDR1 MNHEY and CDR2 SVGAGI come from the germline V gene. The length of the CDR3 is 15 residues. CDR3 loop: CASRETGVANEKLFF. The CDR3 DNA reads TGTGCCAGCAGGGAGACAGGGGTGGCTAATGAAAAACTGTTTTTT.

The chain recombines TRBV5-4 with TRBJ1-3, with D tentatively TRBD1 (5 bases). Germline CDR1 is SGHNT and CDR2 is YYREEE (reference sequence). Deletions cut 0 bases from V and 1 base from J, with 8 bases between. There are 15 residues in the CDR3. DNA of the CDR3: TGTGCCAGCAGCTTGGTGGGGGGGTCTGGAAACACCATATATTTT. Residues: CASSLVGGSGNTIYF. Full variable domain (missing parts from reference TRBV5-4 and TRBJ1-3): ETGVTQSPTHLIKTRGQQVTLRCSSQSGHNTVSWYQQALGQGPQFIFQYYREEENGRGNFPPRFSGLQFPNYSSELNVNALELDDSALYLCASSLVGGSGNTIYFGEGSWLTVV.

Turning to this clone: Additional DNA sequences in this sample encode the identical CDR3. The chain carries TRBV30 and TRBJ2-1; TRBD2 agrees at 14 bases. Per the germline V gene, CDR1 is GTSNPN and CDR2 is SVGIG (reference sequence). The CDR3 runs 19 residues. V dropped 2 bases and J dropped 7; count of bases not matched to a gene: 16. The CDR3 DNA follows: TGTGCCTGGAGTTCCCCGGGACTAGCGGGGGCAGGGGGACTGAATGAGCAGTTCTTC. Protein: CAWSSPGLAGAGGLNEQFF.

J is TRBJ2-3 and V is TRBV7-3; TRBD2 agrees at 13 bases. Germline V gene data show CDR1 as SGHTA and CDR2 as FQGTGA. V shed 5 bases, J shed 2 bases, and the junction held 4 bases outside the gene matches. There are 16 residues in the CDR3. The CDR3 nucleotides read TGTGCCAGCAGCCGAGGGACTAGCGGGGCCACAGATACGCAGTATTTT. Translation: CASSRGTSGATDTQYF.

V is TRBV7-2 and J is TRBJ2-3, with 8 bases matching TRBD2. The CDR3 spans 15 residues. Germline CDR1 is SGHTA and CDR2 is FQGNSA. V gave up 1 base and J gave up 2 bases; unmatched junction bases: 2. In nucleotides, the CDR3 is TGTGCCAGCAGCTTAGTAGCGGGGTCCACAGATACGCAGTATTTT. Amino acids: CASSLVAGSTDTQYF.

J is TRBJ2-6 and V is TRBV10-1; D ambiguous. The CDR3 has 14 residues. Per the germline V gene, CDR1 is WNHNN and CDR2 is SYGVQD (reference sequence). V dropped 9 bases and J dropped 1 base, with 10 bases sitting between them. The CDR3 DNA is TGCGCCAGTCCGCAGGTATCTGGGGCCAACGTCCTGACTTTC. Encoded protein: CASPQVSGANVLTF.

The chain uses TRBV5-5 and TRBJ1-5; 9 bases match TRBD1. Germline V lookup: CDR1 SGHKS, CDR2 YYEKEE (reference sequence). V trimming: 2 bases; J trimming: 7 bases; junction bases outside the gene matches: 4. The CDR3 is made up of 14 amino acids. CDR3 sequence reads: CASSFTGGGQPQHF. Written as DNA, the CDR3 is TGTGCCAGCAGCTTTACAGGGGGCGGGCAGCCCCAGCATTTT.

This chain links TRBV5-1 with TRBJ2-2; D is undetermined. CDR1 and CDR2 from the germline V gene are SGHRS and YFSETQ. The length of the CDR3 is 15 residues. V lost 0 bases and J 4 bases, leaving 10 bases between the germline ends. The CDR3 nucleotides are TGCGCCAGCAGCTTGGGACAAGCAATCACCGGGGAGCTGTTTTTT. It translates to CASSLGQAITGELFF.

The chain employs TRBV6-1 and TRBJ2-7; 7 nucleotides align to TRBD2. CDR3 length: 15 residues. Germline CDR1 is MNHNS and CDR2 is SASEGT. The junction had 5 bases not matched to a gene; V was cut back by 1 base and J by 2 bases. The CDR3 region is CASSEGASGTYEQYF. The CDR3 DNA reads as TGTGCCAGCAGTGAAGGGGCTAGCGGCACCTACGAGCAGTACTTC.

DNA of the CDR3: TGTGCCAGTAGTATAGTTTCTAGCGGGGGGGCCAGGGAGACCCAGTACTTC. This sequence encodes CASSIVSSGGARETQYF. This chain joins TRBV19 and TRBJ2-5; 12 bases are a match to TRBD2. The length of the CDR3 is 17 residues. V trimming: 1 base; J trimming: 5 bases; junction bases outside the gene matches: 8. Germline V gene sequence: CDR1 LNHDA, CDR2 SQIVND (reference sequence). The full variable domain, with the rest looked up from reference TRBV19 and TRBJ2-5, is DGGITQSPKYLFRKEGQNVTLSCEQNLNHDAMYWYRQDPGQGLRLIYYSQIVNDFQKGDIAEGYSVSREKKESFPLTVTSAQKNPTAFYLCASSIVSSGGARETQYFGPGTRLLVL.

This clone came up a few times. This chain joins TRBV5-6 and TRBJ2-2, with 8 positions matching TRBD2. In germline, CDR1 is SGHDT, CDR2 YYEEEE. With V trimmed by 1 base and J by 1 base, 3 bases remained unmatched. This CDR3 is built from 16 residues. The CDR3 nucleotides are TGTGCCAGCAGCTTGTTGGGACTAGGGAACACCGGGGAGCTGTTTTTT. Translating gives CASSLLGLGNTGELFF.

The J gene is TRBJ2-1, the V gene TRBV28, with a tentative D call TRBD2 (5 bases). The CDR3 spans 14 residues. Germline V gene sequence: CDR1 MDHEN, CDR2 SYDVKM. V was clipped by 6 bases and J by 0 bases, with 9 bases between them. The CDR3 region has the DNA TGTGCCAGCAGAATGGGGAGCTCCTACAATGAGCAGTTCTTC. Amino acids: CASRMGSSYNEQFF.

The rearrangement links TRBV5-5 to TRBJ1-2; possible D gene TRBD1, 6 bases. Germline V gene sequence: CDR1 SGHKS, CDR2 YYEKEE (reference sequence). V lost 4 bases and J lost 7, with 17 bases in between. The CDR3 loop spans 14 amino acids. The CDR3 DNA is TGTGCCAGCAGCAAGAGCCCCAGGGGTAGTGGCTACACCTTC. Its protein product is CASSKSPRGSGYTF.

The gene calls are TRBV2 and TRBJ2-7; 7 bases match TRBD1. The CDR3 runs 13 residues. The germline CDR1 and CDR2 sequences are SNHLY and FYNNEI. V shed 5 bases, J shed 2 bases, and the junction held 3 bases outside the gene matches. CDR3 nucleotide sequence: TGTGCCAGCAGTAGGGACAGCCCCTACGAGCAGTACTTC. Residues: CASSRDSPYEQYF.

This chain links TRBV18 with TRBJ2-1, with D maybe TRBD2 (6 bases). Trimming removed 4 bases from V and 5 bases from J, with 12 bases in between. This CDR3 contains 14 residues. Looked up from germline, CDR1 is KGHSH and CDR2 is LQKENI. CDR3 in DNA: TGTGCCAGCTCACTCGGGGGACCAAACAATGAGCAGTTCTTC. This gives the protein CASSLGGPNNEQFF.

The chain combines TRBV6-5 with TRBJ2-2; D uncertain. Trimming took 6 bases from V and 2 from J, leaving 13 bases between them. The germline V gene encodes CDR1 MNHEY and CDR2 SVGAGI. The CDR3 sequence is 15 residues long. CDR3 region: CASRPSWANTGELFF. The CDR3 DNA follows: TGTGCCAGCAGACCGTCTTGGGCCAACACCGGGGAGCTGTTTTTT.

This CDR3 is CASSPPVGGRDTQYF. The DNA of the CDR3 is TGTGCCAGCTCACCACCGGTCGGGGGACGAGATACGCAGTATTTT. The chain links TRBV18 to TRBJ2-3; D is possibly TRBD2 (6 bases). The CDR3 is 15 amino acids. Trimming pared 0 bases from V and 5 bases from J, leaving 12 bases between. Germline V lookup: CDR1 KGHSH, CDR2 LQKENI.

This clone was seen a single time. The chain links TRBV4-1 to TRBJ2-7, with 14 bases matching TRBD2. CDR3 length: 17 residues. V trimming: 0 bases; J trimming: 3 bases; junction bases outside the gene matches: 4. Germline CDR1 and CDR2: MGHRA and YSYEKL. The CDR3 loop is CASSQEGLAGAYYEQYF. The CDR3 DNA follows: TGCGCCAGCAGCCAAGAGGGACTAGCGGGGGCCTACTACGAGCAGTACTTC.

The chain uses TRBV7-6 and TRBJ2-7, with 13 bases matching TRBD2. CDR1 is SGHVS and CDR2 is FNYEAQ in the germline V gene. The length of the CDR3 is 16 residues. Trimming cost V 4 bases and J 7 bases; bases outside gene matches: 10. The CDR3 coding sequence is TGTGCCAGCAGCTCTGGGGGACTAGCGGGGCCGGGGGAGCAGTACTTC. This codes for CASSSGGLAGPGEQYF.

V is TRBV7-2 and J is TRBJ2-5; TRBD2 matches 12 bases. The ends lost 4 bases at V and 4 bases at J; junction bases unmatched: 1. This CDR3 contains 14 residues. Germline V gene sequence: CDR1 SGHTA, CDR2 FQGNSA. CDR3 sequence: CASSSGLAGETQYF. The CDR3, as DNA: TGTGCCAGCAGCTCGGGACTAGCGGGAGAGACCCAGTACTTC. Full variable domain (missing parts from reference TRBV7-2 and TRBJ2-5): GAGVSQSPSNKVTEKGKDVELRCDPISGHTALYWYRQSLGQGLEFLIYFQGNSAPDKSGLPSDRFSAERTGGSVSTLTIQRTQQEDSAVYLCASSSGLAGETQYFGPGTRLLVL.

The chain employs TRBV5-4 and TRBJ1-2, with D hard to call. The CDR3 covers 14 residues. V lost 0 bases to trimming and J lost 0 bases, with 6 bases between them. Germline V gene sequence: CDR1 SGHNT, CDR2 YYREEE (reference sequence). As DNA, the CDR3 is TGTGCCAGCAGCTTGGAGCAACCTAACTATGGCTACACCTTC. It specifies CASSLEQPNYGYTF.

The chain recombines TRBV18 with TRBJ2-3; TRBD2 agrees at 10 bases. Germline V gene lookup returns CDR1 KGHSH and CDR2 LQKENI. The CDR3 extends over 14 amino acids. After removal of 4 bases from V and 4 bases from J, the junction contained 2 bases not matched to a gene. The CDR3 spells CASSQLAGSDTQYF. In DNA, the CDR3 is TGTGCCAGCTCACAACTAGCGGGATCAGATACGCAGTATTTT.

The chain uses TRBV7-2 and TRBJ2-1; 8 bases agree with TRBD2. V trimming: 5 bases; J trimming: 8 bases; junction bases outside the gene matches: 11. Germline CDR1 is SGHTA and CDR2 is FQGNSA. The CDR3 runs 15 residues. CDR3 in amino acids: CASSVDGTSRHEQFF. In DNA, the CDR3 is TGTGCCAGCAGCGTAGACGGGACTAGTCGTCATGAGCAGTTCTTC.

The genes are TRBV5-1 and TRBJ2-7; TRBD1 might be the D (5 bases). The CDR3 has 14 amino acids. The germline V gene has CDR1 SGHRS and CDR2 YFSETQ. V was cut by 4 bases and J by 3 bases, with 14 bases left in between. CDR3 protein: CASSHVGHSYEQYF. The CDR3 DNA reads as TGCGCCAGCAGCCACGTAGGACACAGCTACGAGCAGTACTTC.

The gene calls are TRBV27 and TRBJ1-2; D is ambiguous. Germline lookup yields CDR1 MNHEY and CDR2 SMNVEV (reference sequence). CDR3 size: 12 residues. The V and J ends lost 7 bases and 4 bases respectively, with 10 bases between them. The CDR3 DNA is TGTGCCAGCACTGCGCCGGGCTATGGCTACACCTTC. Its protein is CASTAPGYGYTF.